This entry is about one T cell receptor (beta chain). At one end, the junction sequence differs from germline, possibly due to a read error. Original processing methods: Nucleated cell number was recorded as an estimate derived from reference gene primer amplification. Only in-frame clones appear in the TCRdb table, and some are missing; sequencing was by immunoSEQ multiplex PCR. The D gene and trimming were derived from the DNA, and the V and J assignments and clone size from that table. The table includes about 170,000 clones, approximately 82% detected once. The sample comes from a study of blood T cell repertoires in COVID-19. Study-level background: From T cells, B-cell-depleted T cells, or PBMCs came the material, which was cDNA or gDNA.

In germline, CDR1 is LGHDT, CDR2 YNNKEL (reference sequence). CDR3 size: 12 residues. The chain combines TRBV3-1 (or the pseudogene TRBV3-2) with TRBJ1-2; D gene unclear. The receptor's source is a woman older than 75 with acute or convalescent COVID-19. Sequenced material: peripheral blood. The CDR3 nucleotides are TGTGCCAGCAGCCAAGGCGACGGACTCCATGGTTTC. As protein: CASSQGDGLHGF.